This TCR beta chain was found in a study of control samples from healthy donors and cancer patients. TCRdb's copy holds only in-frame clones and misses some; the assay was immunoSEQ multiplex PCR. Across fewer than 200,000 clones, the top ten clones capture about 2.2% of the sample. The V segment lost 0 bases and the J segment 5 bases; nucleotides outside the gene matches: 9. The CDR3 runs 17 residues. The germline V gene encodes CDR1 LGHNT and CDR2 FRNRAP. The specimen was blood. The rearrangement joins TRBV12-5 to TRBJ2-1; 8 bases line up with TRBD2. The receptor comes from a woman aged 30 to 39 in good health. In nucleotides, the CDR3 is TGTGCTAGTGGTTTGGTACTCGGTAGCGGGGTTGACAATGAGCAGTTCTTC. Translating it yields CASGLVLGSGVDNEQFF.